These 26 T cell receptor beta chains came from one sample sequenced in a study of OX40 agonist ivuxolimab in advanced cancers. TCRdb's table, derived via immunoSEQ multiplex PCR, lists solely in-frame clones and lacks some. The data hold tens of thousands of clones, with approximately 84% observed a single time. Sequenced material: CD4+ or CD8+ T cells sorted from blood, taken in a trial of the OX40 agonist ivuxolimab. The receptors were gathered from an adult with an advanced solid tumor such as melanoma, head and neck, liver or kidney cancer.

The CDR3 reads CASSQDYSMNTEAFF. In nucleotides, the CDR3 is TGCGCCAGCAGCCAAGACTACAGCATGAACACTGAAGCTTTCTTT. The chain employs TRBV4-1 and TRBJ1-1; D unresolved. This CDR3 has 15 amino acids. Germline CDR1 MGHRA, CDR2 YSYEKL. V shed 0 bases and J shed 0 bases, with 8 bases lying between them.

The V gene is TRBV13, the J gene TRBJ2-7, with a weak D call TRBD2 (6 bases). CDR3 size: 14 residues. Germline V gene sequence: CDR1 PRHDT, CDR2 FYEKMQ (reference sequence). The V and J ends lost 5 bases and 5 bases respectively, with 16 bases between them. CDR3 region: CASSEWGEGNEQYF. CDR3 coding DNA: TGTGCCAGCAGCGAGTGGGGGGAAGGGAACGAGCAGTACTTC.

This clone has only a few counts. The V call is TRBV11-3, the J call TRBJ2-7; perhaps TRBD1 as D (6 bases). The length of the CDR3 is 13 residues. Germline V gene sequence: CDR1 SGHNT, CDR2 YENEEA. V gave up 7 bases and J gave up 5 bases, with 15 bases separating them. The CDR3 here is CASTDPNRDEQYF. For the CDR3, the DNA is TGTGCCAGCACCGATCCCAACAGGGACGAGCAGTACTTC.

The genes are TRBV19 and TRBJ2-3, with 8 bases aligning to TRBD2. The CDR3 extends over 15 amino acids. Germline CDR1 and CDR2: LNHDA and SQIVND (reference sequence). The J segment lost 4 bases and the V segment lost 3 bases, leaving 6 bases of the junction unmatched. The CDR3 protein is CASSISGLVADTQYF. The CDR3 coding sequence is TGTGCCAGTAGTATCTCGGGACTAGTCGCAGATACGCAGTATTTT.

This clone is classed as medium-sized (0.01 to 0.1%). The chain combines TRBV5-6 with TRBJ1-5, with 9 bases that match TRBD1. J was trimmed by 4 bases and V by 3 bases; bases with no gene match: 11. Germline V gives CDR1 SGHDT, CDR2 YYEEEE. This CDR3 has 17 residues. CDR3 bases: TGTGCCAGCAGCTCCCACTACCAAGGACAGGGGAATCAGCCCCAGCATTTT. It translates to CASSSHYQGQGNQPQHF.

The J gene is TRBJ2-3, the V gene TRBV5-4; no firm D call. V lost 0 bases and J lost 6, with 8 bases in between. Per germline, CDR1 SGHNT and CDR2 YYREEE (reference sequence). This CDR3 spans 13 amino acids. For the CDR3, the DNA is TGTGCCAGCAGCTTGGATCGTGCCGATACGCAGTATTTT. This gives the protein CASSLDRADTQYF.

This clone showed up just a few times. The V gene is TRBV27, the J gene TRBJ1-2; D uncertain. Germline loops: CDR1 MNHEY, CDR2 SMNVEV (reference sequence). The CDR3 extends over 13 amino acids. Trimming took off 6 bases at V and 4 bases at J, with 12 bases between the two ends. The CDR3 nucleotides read TGTGCCAGCAGCCCCACAGCCGCCTATGGCTACACCTTC. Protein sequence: CASSPTAAYGYTF.

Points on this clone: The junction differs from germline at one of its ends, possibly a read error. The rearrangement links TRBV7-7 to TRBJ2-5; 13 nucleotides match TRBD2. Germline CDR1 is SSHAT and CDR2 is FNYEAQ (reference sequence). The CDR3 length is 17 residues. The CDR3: CASSLVLAGGIQETQYF. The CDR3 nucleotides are TGTGCTAGCAGCTTAGTACTAGCGGGAGGGATACAAGAGACCCAGTACTTC.

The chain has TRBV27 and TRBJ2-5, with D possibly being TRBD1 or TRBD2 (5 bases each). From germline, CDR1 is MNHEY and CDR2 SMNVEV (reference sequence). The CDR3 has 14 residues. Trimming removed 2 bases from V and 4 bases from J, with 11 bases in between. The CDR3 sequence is CASSLGTRGETQYF. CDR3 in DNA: TGTGCCAGCAGTTTAGGGACGAGGGGAGAGACCCAGTACTTC.

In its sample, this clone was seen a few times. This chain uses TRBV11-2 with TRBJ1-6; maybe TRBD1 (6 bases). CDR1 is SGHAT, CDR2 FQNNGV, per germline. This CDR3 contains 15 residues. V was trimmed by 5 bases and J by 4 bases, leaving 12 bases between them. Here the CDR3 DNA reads TGTGCCAGCAGCCCGACACAGGGATATAATTCACCCCTCCACTTT. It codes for CASSPTQGYNSPLHF.

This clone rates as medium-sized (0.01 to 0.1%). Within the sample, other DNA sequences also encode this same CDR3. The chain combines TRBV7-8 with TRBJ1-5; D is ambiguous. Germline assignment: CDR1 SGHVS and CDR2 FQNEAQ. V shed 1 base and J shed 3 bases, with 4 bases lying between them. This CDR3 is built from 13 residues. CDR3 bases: TGTGCCAGCAGCTTAGGAAACAATCAGCCCCAGCATTTT. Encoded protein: CASSLGNNQPQHF.

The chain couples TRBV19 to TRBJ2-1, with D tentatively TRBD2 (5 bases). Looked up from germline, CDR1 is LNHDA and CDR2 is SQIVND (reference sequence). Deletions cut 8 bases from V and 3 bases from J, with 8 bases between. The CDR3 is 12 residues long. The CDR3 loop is CASSEGYNEQFF. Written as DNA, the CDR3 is TGTGCCAGTTCCGAGGGCTACAATGAGCAGTTCTTC.

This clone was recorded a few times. CDR3 DNA sequence: TGTGCCTTGACTAGCGGGCGAAGGAATGAGCAGTTCTTC. It translates to CALTSGRRNEQFF. The V and J genes are TRBV30 and TRBJ2-1; 10 positions agree with TRBD2. This CDR3 is built from 13 residues. With V trimmed by 7 bases and J by 7 bases, 7 bases remained unmatched. Germline V gives CDR1 GTSNPN, CDR2 SVGIG (reference sequence).

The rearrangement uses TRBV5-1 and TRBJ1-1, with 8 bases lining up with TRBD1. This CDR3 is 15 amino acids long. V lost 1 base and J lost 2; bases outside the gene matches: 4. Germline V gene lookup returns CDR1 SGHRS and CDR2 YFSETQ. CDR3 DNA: TGCGCCAGCAGCTTGTCCGGGACAGGTAACACTGAAGCTTTCTTT. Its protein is CASSLSGTGNTEAFF.

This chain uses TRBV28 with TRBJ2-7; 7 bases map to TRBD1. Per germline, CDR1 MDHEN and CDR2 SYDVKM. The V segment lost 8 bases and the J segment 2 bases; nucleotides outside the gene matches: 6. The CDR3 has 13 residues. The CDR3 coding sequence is TGTGCCAGCGTCTCCGGGACAGCCTACGAGCAGTACTTC. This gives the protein CASVSGTAYEQYF.

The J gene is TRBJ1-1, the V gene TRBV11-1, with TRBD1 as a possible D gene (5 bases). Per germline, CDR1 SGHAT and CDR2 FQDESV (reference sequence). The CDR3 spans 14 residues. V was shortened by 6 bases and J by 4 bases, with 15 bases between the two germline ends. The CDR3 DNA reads TGTGCCAGCAGACCTACAGGCCGTGGCACTGAAGCTTTCTTT. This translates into CASRPTGRGTEAFF.

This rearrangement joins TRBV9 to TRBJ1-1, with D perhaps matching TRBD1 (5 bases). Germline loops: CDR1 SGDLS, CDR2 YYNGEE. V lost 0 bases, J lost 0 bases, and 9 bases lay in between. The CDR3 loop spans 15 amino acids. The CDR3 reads CASSVGRGVNTEAFF. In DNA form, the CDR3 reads TGTGCCAGCAGCGTAGGGAGAGGGGTGAACACTGAAGCTTTCTTT.

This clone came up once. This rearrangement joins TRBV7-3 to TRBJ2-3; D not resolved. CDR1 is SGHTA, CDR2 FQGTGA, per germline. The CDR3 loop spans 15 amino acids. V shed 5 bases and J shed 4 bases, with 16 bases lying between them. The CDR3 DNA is TGTGCCAGCAGCACTGACGGAGTTCGGGCAGATACGCAGTATTTT. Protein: CASSTDGVRADTQYF.

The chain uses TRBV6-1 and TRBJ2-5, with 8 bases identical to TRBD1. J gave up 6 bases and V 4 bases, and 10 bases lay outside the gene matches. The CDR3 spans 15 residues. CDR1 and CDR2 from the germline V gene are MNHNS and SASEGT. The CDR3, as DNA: TGTGCCAGCAGTGGAGCCCAGGGGGCCGTAAAGACCCAGTACTTC. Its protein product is CASSGAQGAVKTQYF.

The chain's CDR3 is CASSQGVGEQYF. CDR3 nucleotide sequence: TGTGCCAGCAGCCAGGGGGTAGGCGAGCAGTACTTC. The J gene is TRBJ2-5, the V gene TRBV4-2, with D perhaps being TRBD1 or TRBD2 (5 bases each). The J call could be wrong; TRBJ2-7 is a better fit for the DNA end. This CDR3 contains 12 residues. Germline V gene sequence: CDR1 LGHNA, CDR2 YNFKEQ.

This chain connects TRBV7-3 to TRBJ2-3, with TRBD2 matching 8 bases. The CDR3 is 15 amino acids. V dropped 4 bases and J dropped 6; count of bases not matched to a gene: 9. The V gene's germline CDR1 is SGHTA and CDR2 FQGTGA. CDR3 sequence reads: CASSSRAGVMDTQYF. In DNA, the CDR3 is TGTGCCAGCAGCTCACGAGCGGGGGTGATGGATACGCAGTATTTT.

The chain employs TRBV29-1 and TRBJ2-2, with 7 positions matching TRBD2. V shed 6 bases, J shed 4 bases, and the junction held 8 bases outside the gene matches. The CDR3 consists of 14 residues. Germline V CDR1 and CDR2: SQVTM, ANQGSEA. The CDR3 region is CSVQSGALTGELFF. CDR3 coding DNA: TGCAGCGTCCAAAGCGGGGCACTCACCGGGGAGCTGTTTTTT.

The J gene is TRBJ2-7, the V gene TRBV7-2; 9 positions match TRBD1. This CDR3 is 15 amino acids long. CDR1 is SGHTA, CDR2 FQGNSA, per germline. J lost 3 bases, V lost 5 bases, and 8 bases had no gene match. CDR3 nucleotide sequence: TGTGCCAGCAGCCTAGGGACAGGGAGTAGCTACGAGCAGTACTTC. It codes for CASSLGTGSSYEQYF.

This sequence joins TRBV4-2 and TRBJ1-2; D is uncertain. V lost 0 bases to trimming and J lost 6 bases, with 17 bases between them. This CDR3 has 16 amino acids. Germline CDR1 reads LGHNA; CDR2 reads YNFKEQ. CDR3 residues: CASSQDRAANQHGYTF. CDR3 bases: TGTGCCAGCAGCCAAGATAGGGCCGCAAATCAGCATGGCTACACCTTC.

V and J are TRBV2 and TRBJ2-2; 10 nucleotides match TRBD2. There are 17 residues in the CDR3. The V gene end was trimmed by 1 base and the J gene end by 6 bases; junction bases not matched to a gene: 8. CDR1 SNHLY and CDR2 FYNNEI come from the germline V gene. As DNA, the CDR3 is TGTGCCAGCAGTGAAGAGGGGCTAGCGGGAGAGGCCGGGGAGCTGTTTTTT. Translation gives CASSEEGLAGEAGELFF.

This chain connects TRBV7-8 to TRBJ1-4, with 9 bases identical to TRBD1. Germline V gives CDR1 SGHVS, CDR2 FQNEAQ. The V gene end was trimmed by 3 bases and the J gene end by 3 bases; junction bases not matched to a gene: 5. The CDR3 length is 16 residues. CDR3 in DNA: TGTGCCAGCAGCTTTTACAGGGGGCGGGCTAATGAAAAACTGTTTTTT. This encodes CASSFYRGRANEKLFF.